These T cell receptor beta chains were read from a single sample in a study of cytomegalovirus exposure and HLA in healthy donors. Method: immunoSEQ multiplex PCR; TCRdb's copy keeps in-frame clones and lacks some. Its clone listing holds about 160,000 clones. The sample comprised PBMCs. The receptors shown here come from a man aged 25 to 40 in good health and CMV-seronegative. CDR3s include the opening cysteine and the closing phenylalanine or tryptophan. The order of the fields is J gene, D gene, V gene, CDR3 length, CDR3 protein, CDR3 DNA. A D gene is named only where the DNA matches it firmly.

TRBJ2-7 - TRBV7-9 15 CASSRSLLGTYEQYF TGTGCCAGCAGCCGCTCCCTCCTGGGCACCTACGAGCAGTACTTC
TRBJ2-5 TRBD1 TRBV6-6 16 CASSYTGQGARETQYF TGTGCCAGCAGTTACACGGGACAGGGGGCGAGAGAGACCCAGTACTTC
TRBJ1-1 - TRBV2 13 CASRRAVNTEAFF TGTGCCAGCCGGCGGGCAGTAAACACTGAAGCTTTCTTT
TRBJ1-2 - TRBV28 14 CASIPGGADYGYTF TGTGCCAGCATCCCCGGTGGGGCTGACTATGGCTACACCTTC
TRBJ2-1 TRBD1 TRBV6-1 15 CASSEYRTGYNEQFF TGTGCCAGCAGTGAATACAGGACAGGGTACAATGAGCAGTTCTTC
TRBJ1-5 TRBD1 TRBV28 13 CASGDRVIQPQHF TGTGCCAGCGGGGACAGGGTAATTCAGCCCCAGCATTTT
TRBJ2-3 - TRBV10-1 14 CASSARGPTDTQYF TGCGCCAGCAGTGCTCGCGGGCCCACAGATACGCAGTATTTT
TRBJ2-1 - TRBV19 15 CASNIPGVSYNEQFF TGTGCCAGTAACATTCCGGGGGTCTCCTACAATGAGCAGTTCTTC
TRBJ2-4 - TRBV6-5 14 CASSPGQAKNIQYF TGTGCCAGTAGCCCCGGACAAGCCAAAAACATTCAGTACTTC
TRBJ1-2 - TRBV4-1 15 CASSQDPGGSYGYTF TGCGCCAGCAGCCAAGATCCGGGAGGGAGCTATGGCTACACCTTC
TRBJ1-4 - TRBV19 15 CASSIEGELGEKLFF TGTGCCAGTAGTATTGAGGGGGAGCTAGGCGAAAAACTGTTTTTT